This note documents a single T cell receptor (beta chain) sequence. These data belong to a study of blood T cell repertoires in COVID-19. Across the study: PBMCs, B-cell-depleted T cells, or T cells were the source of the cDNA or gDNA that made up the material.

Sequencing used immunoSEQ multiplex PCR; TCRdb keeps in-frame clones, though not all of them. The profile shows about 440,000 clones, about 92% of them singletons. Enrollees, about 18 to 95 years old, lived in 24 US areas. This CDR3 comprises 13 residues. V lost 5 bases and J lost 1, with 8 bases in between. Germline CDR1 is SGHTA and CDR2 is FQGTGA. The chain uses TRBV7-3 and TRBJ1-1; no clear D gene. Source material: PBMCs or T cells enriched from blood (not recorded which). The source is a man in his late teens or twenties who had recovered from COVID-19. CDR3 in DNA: TGTGCCAGCAGCCGTCAGGAGAACACTGAAGCTTTCTTT. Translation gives CASSRQENTEAFF.